Below, 20 T cell receptor beta chains from the same sample are listed, as sequenced in a study of cytomegalovirus exposure and HLA in healthy donors. Measured with immunoSEQ multiplex PCR; TCRdb has only the in-frame clones, and not every one. The data hold about 160,000 clones, with about nine tenths observed a single time. Sample: PBMCs. These receptors originate from a woman younger than 30 in good health and CMV-seropositive.

CDR3 residues: CASSIQDSNQPQHF. DNA for the CDR3: TGTGCCAGTAGCATCCAGGATAGCAATCAGCCCCAGCATTTT. The chain joins TRBV19 to TRBJ1-5; D uncertain. The CDR3 consists of 14 residues. Trimming shortened V by 6 bases and J by 0 bases, and 9 bases separated the two germline ends. The germline gives CDR1 LNHDA, CDR2 SQIVND (reference sequence).

The DNA of the CDR3 is TGTGCCAGCAGCCGAATCTTAGGGGGCGCGGCCGTCCGTTTGTATGAGCAGTTCTTC. Translation: CASSRILGGAAVRLYEQFF. The chain joins TRBV11-3 to TRBJ2-1; 7 positions match TRBD1. Germline CDR1 SGHNT, CDR2 YENEEA. V lost 5 bases and J lost 8; bases outside the gene matches: 24. CDR3 length: 19 residues.

The chain recombines TRBV2 with TRBJ2-1; 7 positions match TRBD2. Germline V gene sequence: CDR1 SNHLY, CDR2 FYNNEI. V lost 5 bases and J lost 0; bases outside the gene matches: 4. The CDR3 length is 15 residues. The CDR3 reads CASSLAGSSYNEQFF. The CDR3 DNA follows: TGTGCCAGCAGTTTAGCGGGCAGCTCCTACAATGAGCAGTTCTTC.

The chain carries TRBV9 and TRBJ1-2, with D possibly being TRBD1 (5 bases). Germline V CDR1 and CDR2: SGDLS, YYNGEE. CDR3 size: 14 residues. V dropped 7 bases and J dropped 4 bases, with 17 bases sitting between them. This CDR3 reads CASSKGRSGYGYTF. The CDR3 DNA reads TGTGCCAGCTCGAAGGGGCGCAGTGGCTATGGCTACACCTTC.

This clone turned up a few times. CDR3 coding DNA: TGTGCCAGCAGTGTCACAGGGGGAGTCTATGGCTACACCTTC. The encoded protein is CASSVTGGVYGYTF. The rearrangement joins TRBV27 to TRBJ1-2; 8 bases line up with TRBD1. Germline CDR1 and CDR2: MNHEY and SMNVEV (reference sequence). V lost 5 bases to trimming and J lost 4 bases; unmatched junction nucleotides: 6. The CDR3 totals 14 residues.

The chain uses TRBV28 and TRBJ2-3, with no clear D. In germline, CDR1 is MDHEN, CDR2 SYDVKM. V was clipped by 3 bases and J by 4 bases, with 5 bases between them. CDR3 length: 12 residues. The CDR3 bases are TGTGCCAGCAGTTTGGCTTCAGATACGCAGTATTTT. Protein: CASSLASDTQYF.

The gene calls are TRBV2 and TRBJ1-4, with a possible D match to TRBD1 (5 bases). The CDR3 length is 15 residues. Germline V CDR1 and CDR2: SNHLY, FYNNEI. V was clipped by 3 bases and J by 5 bases, with 13 bases between them. CDR3 sequence reads: CASSDVGAGNEKLFF. CDR3 DNA: TGTGCCAGCAGTGATGTTGGGGCAGGGAATGAAAAACTGTTTTTT.

V and J are TRBV6-1 and TRBJ1-1; no definite D call. This CDR3 has 14 residues. The ends were cut back, 6 bases at V and 6 bases at J, with 17 bases in the middle. CDR1 and CDR2 (germline): MNHNS, SASEGT. CDR3 bases: TGTGCCAGCAGCATCACACCGGGAAGATCTGAAGCTTTCTTT. It codes for CASSITPGRSEAFF.

This clone was detected once. This chain uses TRBV5-4 with TRBJ1-1, with 7 positions matching TRBD1. The CDR3 loop spans 15 amino acids. CDR1 and CDR2 (germline): SGHNT, YYREEE (reference sequence). J lost 1 base, V lost 3 bases, and 6 bases had no gene match. The CDR3 reads CASSYDGQANTEAFF. The CDR3 DNA sequence: TGTGCCAGCAGCTATGATGGACAGGCGAACACTGAAGCTTTCTTT.

The chain links TRBV28 to TRBJ1-2, with 9 bases fitting TRBD1. V shed 5 bases and J 10 bases; nucleotides not matched to a gene: 8. CDR3 length: 13 amino acids. The V gene's germline CDR1 is MDHEN and CDR2 SYDVKM. The CDR3 DNA reads TGTGCCAGCAGTGGGACAGGGATTCCGGTCTACACCTTC. Translated, it gives CASSGTGIPVYTF.

The chain carries TRBV7-2 and TRBJ2-7; 7 nucleotides agree with TRBD2. The length of the CDR3 is 16 residues. J was trimmed by 1 base and V by 4 bases; bases with no gene match: 10. Germline V CDR1 and CDR2: SGHTA, FQGNSA. The CDR3 DNA reads as TGTGCCAGCAGCTCCCGCATAGCGGGTGAATCCTACGAGCAGTACTTC. The encoded protein is CASSSRIAGESYEQYF. Drawing the rest from reference TRBV7-2 and TRBJ2-7, the complete variable domain is GAGVSQSPSNKVTEKGKDVELRCDPISGHTALYWYRQSLGQGLEFLIYFQGNSAPDKSGLPSDRFSAERTGGSVSTLTIQRTQQEDSAVYLCASSSRIAGESYEQYFGPGTRLTVT.

The chain is built from TRBV18 and TRBJ2-2; 9 bases fit TRBD1. This CDR3 spans 16 amino acids. Germline-derived CDR1 and CDR2 are KGHSH and LQKENI. The junction had 5 bases not matched to a gene; V was cut back by 2 bases and J by 4 bases. CDR3 in amino acids: CASSPTGGQGTGELFF. CDR3 DNA sequence: TGTGCCAGCTCACCAACAGGGGGCCAGGGCACCGGGGAGCTGTTTTTT.

V is TRBV14 and J is TRBJ1-4; TRBD1 is a possible D gene (6 bases). The V end lost 5 bases, the J end lost 7 bases, and 11 bases lay between the germline ends. The CDR3 has 13 amino acids. Germline loops: CDR1 SGHDN, CDR2 FVKESK. The DNA of the CDR3 is TGTGCCAGCAGCGTACAGGGCGCTGAAAAACTGTTTTTT. It yields the protein CASSVQGAEKLFF.

V usage is TRBV27 and J usage is TRBJ2-3; 10 bases fit TRBD2. Losses at the gene ends were 3 bases for V and 2 bases for J; bases not matched to a gene: 5. Germline V gives CDR1 MNHEY, CDR2 SMNVEV (reference sequence). This CDR3 is built from 16 residues. CDR3 protein: CASSFGLADNTDTQYF. In nucleotides, the CDR3 is TGTGCCAGCAGTTTTGGACTAGCGGACAACACAGATACGCAGTATTTT.

The rearrangement links TRBV2 to TRBJ1-4, with D possibly matching TRBD1 (6 bases). Trimming removed 5 bases at V and 3 bases at J, with 13 bases between. CDR1 and CDR2 (germline): SNHLY, FYNNEI. This CDR3 contains 15 residues. The chain's CDR3 is CASSYRERANEKLFF. The CDR3 coding sequence is TGTGCCAGCAGTTACAGGGAGAGGGCTAATGAAAAACTGTTTTTT.

This clone is a singleton in its sample. The rearrangement uses TRBV6-6 and TRBJ2-1; D gene unclear. V shed 8 bases and J shed 8 bases, with 13 bases lying between them. CDR3 size: 12 residues. Per germline, CDR1 MNHNY and CDR2 SVGAGI (reference sequence). In DNA form, the CDR3 reads TGTGCCAGCGCCGACTTGAGTGATGAGCAGTTCTTC. Translation: CASADLSDEQFF.

V and J are TRBV29-1 and TRBJ2-1; 7 bases line up with TRBD1. V gave up 7 bases and J gave up 0 bases; unmatched junction bases: 9. There are 15 residues in the CDR3. Germline CDR1 reads SQVTM; CDR2 reads ANQGSEA. The CDR3 loop reads CSASRGTASYNEQFF. The CDR3 coding sequence is TGCAGCGCCAGTAGGGGGACAGCCTCCTACAATGAGCAGTTCTTC.

The chain links TRBV14 to TRBJ2-2, with TRBD2 matching 7 bases. CDR3 length: 19 amino acids. The germline V gene encodes CDR1 SGHDN and CDR2 FVKESK. The V gene end was trimmed by 0 bases and the J gene end by 0 bases; junction bases not matched to a gene: 10. CDR3: CASSQERSGTYANTGELFF. As DNA, the CDR3 is TGTGCCAGCAGCCAAGAGCGCAGCGGGACCTACGCGAACACCGGGGAGCTGTTTTTT.

The gene calls are TRBV4-1 and TRBJ2-7; D is possibly TRBD2 (5 bases). Per the germline V gene, CDR1 is MGHRA and CDR2 is YSYEKL. The CDR3 has 13 amino acids. V lost 3 bases to trimming and J lost 5 bases, with 11 bases between them. CDR3 coding DNA: TGCGCCAGCAGCCACTATGCGAGGGACGAGCAGTACTTC. The encoded protein is CASSHYARDEQYF.

This chain joins TRBV28 and TRBJ2-3, with a possible D match to TRBD1 (6 bases). This CDR3 is built from 15 residues. Trimming took off 4 bases at V and 6 bases at J, with 17 bases between the two ends. Germline-derived CDR1 and CDR2 are MDHEN and SYDVKM. CDR3 in amino acids: CASSSVLGAGDTQYF. In DNA, the CDR3 is TGTGCCAGCAGTTCGGTTTTGGGGGCAGGGGATACGCAGTATTTT. Filled out from reference TRBV28 and TRBJ2-3, the complete variable domain reads DVKVTQSSRYLVKRTGEKVFLECVQDMDHENMFWYRQDPGLGLRLIYFSYDVKMKEKGDIPEGYSVSREKKERFSLILESASTNQTSMYLCASSSVLGAGDTQYFGPGTRLTVL.